This TCR beta chain originates from a study of OX40 agonist ivuxolimab in advanced cancers. In the study overall: Ivuxolimab was an agonistic, fully human IgG2 monoclonal antibody directed against OX40 (CD134), a costimulatory receptor. Partial responses occurred in three dose-escalation patients: two with cutaneous melanoma and one with hepatocellular carcinoma. Intravenous ivuxolimab was administered to patients every 2 weeks at six dose levels: 0.01, 0.1, 0.3, 1.5, 3 and 10 mg/kg. Of the roughly 51 patients in dose escalation, around 20 had hepatocellular carcinoma, about 15 had melanoma, 9 had renal cell carcinoma and 9 had head and neck cancer. The paper reports the monotherapy dose-escalation portion (N = 52 patients) of the phase I ivuxolimab trial. Patients were allowed to have had prior anti-PD-1, anti-PD-L1 or anti-CTLA-4 therapy, and approximately 40% of the dose-escalation patients had been treated with checkpoint inhibitors. The purpose of peripheral TCRbeta sequencing was to test whether ivuxolimab changed TCR sequence diversity and led to clonal T-cell expansion. In the dose-escalation cohort, 75% to 85% of patients were male, and the mean age was 60 years with a range of about 20 to 80. Here is what the overall study found, with its caveats: At doses of 0.1 to 3.0 mg/kg, clonal expansion of both CD4+ and CD8+ blood T cells was observed from baseline to week 6. In partial responders in the 0.1-3.0 mg/kg groups, normalized peripheral clonal expansion was found to be among the lowest, especially among CD8+ T cells. The antigen specificity of the peripheral T cells that underwent clonal expansion was not determined. On average, CD8+ T cells showed more expanded clones than CD4+ T cells after ivuxolimab. Low levels of normalized T-cell clonal expansion were also seen in some patients who did not respond.

About this clone: Its target antigen remains unknown. Nothing much larger sits one base from this clone, and base qualities are not available. Other DNA sequences in this sample translate to the same CDR3.

Genomic DNA was extracted from sorted cells for sequencing of the TCRbeta CDR3 region. TCRbeta CDR3 regions were sequenced using the immunoSEQ Assay. Here the immuneACCESS table is served through TCRdb, limited to in-frame sequences with V and J called. Missing clones are a known gap in these copies; in checked studies unresolved V genes cover under half, and the rest lacks a known reason. The sample data list 90,000 to 100,000 clones, and 75% to 90% of these were observed just once. The ten biggest clones cover 0.82% of the sample. The trial excluded patients who had a history of autoimmune disease or were on systemic immunosuppression. Peripheral blood for TCR sequencing was collected from all dose cohorts at baseline, on cycle 4 day 1, and on cycle 7 day 1. Samples were obtained from an open-label, multicenter, first-in-human phase I dose-escalation trial of ivuxolimab. Adults with locally advanced or metastatic head and neck squamous cell, hepatocellular, melanoma or renal cell carcinoma were enrolled in the trial. Before TCR sequencing, CD4+ T cells and CD8+ T cells from peripheral blood were sorted into separate populations.

This specimen was CD4+ or CD8+ T cells sorted from blood, taken in a trial of the OX40 agonist ivuxolimab. The clonotype was recovered from an adult with an advanced solid tumor such as melanoma, head and neck, liver or kidney cancer.

The CDR3 region reads CASSPRGSNTGELFF. In nucleotides, the sequence is TGTGCCAGCAGCCCAAGGGGGTCGAACACCGGGGAGCTGTTTTTT. The chain is encoded by TRBV7-9 joined to TRBJ2-2; perhaps TRBD1 is the D gene, with 6 bases matching. The germline V gene (reference sequence) yields SEHNR for CDR1 and FQNEAQ for CDR2. V and J are truncated by 5 bases and 0 bases respectively, leaving an intervening sequence of 10 bases. Taken from cysteine to phenylalanine, the CDR3 has 15 residues. Of all the DNA, just the CDR3 is kept, 45 bases in frame from base 1.